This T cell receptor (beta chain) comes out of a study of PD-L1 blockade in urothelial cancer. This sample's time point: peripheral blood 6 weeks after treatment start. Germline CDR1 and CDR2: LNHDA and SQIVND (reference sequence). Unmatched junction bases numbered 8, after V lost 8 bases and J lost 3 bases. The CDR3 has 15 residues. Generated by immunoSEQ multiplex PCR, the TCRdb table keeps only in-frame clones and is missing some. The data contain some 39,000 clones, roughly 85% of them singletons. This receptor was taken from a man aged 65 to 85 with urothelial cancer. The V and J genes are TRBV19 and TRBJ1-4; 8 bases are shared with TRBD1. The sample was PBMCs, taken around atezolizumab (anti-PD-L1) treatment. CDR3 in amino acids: CASRQGAPPNEKLFF. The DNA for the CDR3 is TGTGCCAGTCGCCAGGGGGCACCCCCTAATGAAAAACTGTTTTTT.